The clone carrying this T cell receptor beta chain was detected only a few times. Antigen: not known. This sample is drawn from a study of beta chain features in type 1 diabetes. Findings and caveats of the study: Sequencing used cDNA, and cells with high TCR expression could therefore be over-represented. The study found fewer insertions and more deletions at VDJ junctions in type 1 diabetes patients.

There was one heparinised blood draw per donor, averaging about 116 mL. Sorting based on CD45RO/CCR7/CD25/CD127/CD95/CD27 separated CD4+ naive, central memory, regulatory and stem cell-like memory cells. The CDR3 has 15 residues. Germline values: CDR1 SNHLY, CDR2 FYNNEI. Trimming took 1 base from V and 4 from J, leaving 11 bases between them. Isolated RNA was reverse transcribed in full, so expressed TCRB transcripts were sequenced. The table came from immunoSEQ multiplex PCR; TCRdb's copy has only in-frame clones and leaves some out. The table has under 900,000 clones, 17% seen once. Sequenced sample: naive CD4+ T cells from blood. The V call is TRBV2, the J call TRBJ2-1; possibly TRBD2 for D (5 bases). This sequence originates from a woman between 18 and 30 years old in good health. CDR3 in DNA: TGTGCCAGCAGTGAAGAAAGCGGAAGATACAATGAGCAGTTCTTC. Its translation: CASSEESGRYNEQFF.